Detailed here is one T cell receptor beta chain. Per the original data handling: Nucleated cell counts were estimated from reference gene primer amplification. Assay used: immunoSEQ multiplex PCR; TCRdb lists only in-frame clones, some missing. D and trimming were read from the DNA, whereas the V and J calls and clone size are those reported in that table. The data hold 250,000 to 350,000 clones, with around 84% observed a single time. The data were obtained in a study of blood T cell repertoires in COVID-19. Study-level background: Acute-phase and convalescent COVID-19 samples originated in the United States, Italy and Spain. PBMCs, B-cell-depleted T cells, or T cells were the source of the cDNA or gDNA that made up the material.

Two consecutive negative NP/OP PCR tests, clearance, or resolved symptoms defined Cohort 3 recovery. Sequencing was performed on PBMCs or T cells enriched from blood (not recorded which). This clonotype originated in a woman between 50 and 59 years old who had recovered from COVID-19.

CDR3 nucleotide sequence: TGTGCCAGCAGCTTAATAGAGGGGACAGGCCGGGACACCTTC. This encodes CASSLIEGTGRDTF. V and J are TRBV7-9 and TRBJ1-2; 8 bases are a match to TRBD1. The CDR3 sequence is 14 residues long. V gave up 2 bases and J gave up 12 bases; unmatched junction bases: 11. The V gene's germline CDR1 is SEHNR and CDR2 FQNEAQ (reference sequence).